This entry describes one T cell receptor (beta chain). There is no known antigen for this receptor. Base-call qualities are not available, and no considerably larger clone is one nucleotide away. V loses 4 bases, J loses 7 bases, and the germline ends lie 16 bases apart. Its CDR3 holds 15 amino acids, cysteine through phenylalanine. Just CDR3 DNA is preserved here, 45 bases in frame from base 1. From a lookup of the germline V gene, CDR1 and CDR2 are LGHNA and YNFKEQ. Donors were healthy HIV-negative adults with no recently reported acute infections or vaccinations. Every donor was a Caucasian adult residing in Nashville, Tennessee, USA. CD8 memory samples consisted of magnetically selected CD45RO+ cells combined with CCR7-negative CD45RA+ effector memory (TemRA) cells. After blood collection by leukapheresis, PBMCs were isolated using Ficoll-Histopaque density gradient centrifugation and then cryopreserved in the vapor phase of liquid nitrogen. Analytical flow cytometry was used to check the purity and quantity of each magnetically sorted T cell population. Each sorted fraction had its genomic DNA isolated and then quantified by UV absorbance on a Nanodrop 2000c.

The data derive from a study of shared clonotypes between healthy human individuals (dated by TCRdb to 2020 to 2022). For context, the study as a whole: The cohort comprised a couple of women and a few men aged 18 to 49 years. To estimate repertoire size and how much clonotype sharing occurs between individuals, the study deeply sequenced the blood TCR repertoires of 5 or 6 healthy adults. To increase sequencing depth and limit assay-specific biases, different laboratories used diverse techniques to prepare libraries and sequence TCR repertoires. Each donor's leukapheresis produced roughly between roughly 0.9 and 8.9 billion PBMCs. For each donor, CD4 naive and CD4 memory were each given three plates, CD8 naive was given two plates, and CD8 memory was given one plate. Summary of the overall study and its limitations: Sampling was restricted to blood, and TCR repertoires in tissues likely differ from the TCR repertoires found in blood. Even with the large sequencing depth, rarefaction of the sorted-subset datasets indicated that sequencing was incomplete. Estimated clonotype richness was generally larger for naive than for memory subsets. Because the study included only a small number of donors, the genetic and exposure-history diversity represented was limited. Across four donors, roughly 5.4% of naive CD4, approximately 3.5% of naive CD8, approximately 2.5% of memory CD4, and approximately 0.4% of memory CD8 clonotypes were shared. Higher generation probabilities were observed for clonotypes shared by all four sorted-subset donors than for non-shared clonotypes. Based on pairwise subsampling, the degree of clonotype sharing among donors was expected to be affected by sequencing depth.

TCR CDR3 regions were amplified from genomic DNA by multiplex PCR using the deep immunoSEQ assay. For each cell subset, the extracted genomic DNA was distributed evenly across all wells of several immunoSEQ 96-well plates, and each plate served as one replicate. For sorted subsets, about 220 ng of genomic DNA, equivalent to 30,000 or so T cell genomes, went into each replicate PCR. The purified libraries were quantified using a Qubit 3.0 fluorometer, sized with a Bioanalyzer 2100, and then quantified again using the KAPA Library Quantification kit. Every immunoSEQ 96-well plate was sequenced on a separate single-read 150-cycle Illumina NextSeq 550 flow cell. The authors processed their data as follows. Because the immunoSEQ output held only junctional sequences and lacked quality scores, the filtering could not match the filtering applied to full-length reads. Sequences were annotated with PyIR, a Python wrapper for IgBLAST v1.9, and V/J genes and CDR3 were assigned using IMGT germline references. Reads with weak V/J assignments (E-value above 1e-6), missing CDR3, stop codons, out-of-frame junctions, or ambiguous translated residues were removed. V3J clonotypes were defined by identical inferred V gene, J gene, and CDR3 amino acid sequence. To compute the percentage overlap between repertoires, the number of shared unique clonotypes was divided by the size of the smaller repertoire. RTK rarefaction, the Chao1 estimator, and Recon v2.1 estimates of unobserved clonotypes were used to assess repertoire richness. Generation probabilities for all TCRbeta clonotypes obtained by the gDNA method from a handful of donors were computed using OLGA. TCRdb provides this immuneACCESS table in a form limited to in-frame rearrangements. Some clones are lacking; in checked studies, under half of them reflect an unresolved V gene, and why the rest are absent is not known. V, J and clone size are those of that table, while D and trimming were read from the DNA. Recorded for this sample are hundreds of thousands of clones; around 90% of them occurred a single time. The top ten constitute 15% to 20% of the sample.

This receptor was taken from a man aged 18 to 30 in good health. The sample consisted of memory CD8+ T cells sorted from blood. Sample cell subset or site, as interpreted from the label and publication: CD45RO+ cells pooled with CCR7-negative TemRA cells. The sequence links TRBV4-2 to TRBJ2-2; a weak D assignment points to TRBD2 (6 bases agree). The nucleotides read TGTGCCAGCAGCCTGAGCTGGGAGGCTGGCGGGGAGCTGTTTTTT. Its protein reads: CASSLSWEAGGELFF.